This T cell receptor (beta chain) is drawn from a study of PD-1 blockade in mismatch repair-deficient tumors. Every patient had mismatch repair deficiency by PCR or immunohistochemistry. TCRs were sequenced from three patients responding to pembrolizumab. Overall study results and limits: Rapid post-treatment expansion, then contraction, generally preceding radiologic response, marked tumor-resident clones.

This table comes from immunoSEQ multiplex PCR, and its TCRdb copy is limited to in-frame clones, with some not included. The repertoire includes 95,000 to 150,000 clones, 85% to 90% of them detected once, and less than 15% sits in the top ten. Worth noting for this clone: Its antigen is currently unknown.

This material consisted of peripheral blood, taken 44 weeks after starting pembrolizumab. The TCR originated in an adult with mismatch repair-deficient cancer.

The CDR3 is CASSTGAQETQYF. The CDR3 region has the DNA TGTGCCAGCAGTACAGGTGCCCAAGAGACCCAGTACTTC. V usage is TRBV2 and J usage is TRBJ2-5; D is possibly TRBD1 (5 bases). This CDR3 contains 13 residues. The ends were cut back, 5 bases at V and 1 base at J, with 8 bases in the middle. Germline V gene sequence: CDR1 SNHLY, CDR2 FYNNEI.